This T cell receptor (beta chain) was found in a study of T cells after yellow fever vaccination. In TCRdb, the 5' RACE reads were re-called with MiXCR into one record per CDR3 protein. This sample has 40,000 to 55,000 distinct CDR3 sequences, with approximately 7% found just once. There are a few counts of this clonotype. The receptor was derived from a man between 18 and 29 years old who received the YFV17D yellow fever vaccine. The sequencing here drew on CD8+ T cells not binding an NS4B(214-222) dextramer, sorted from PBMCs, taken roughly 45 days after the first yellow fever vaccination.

The CDR3 sequence: CASSSEALGTGLNSPLHF. CDR3 in DNA: TGTGCCAGCAGTTCCGAGGCGTTGGGGACAGGACTAAATTCACCCCTCCACTTT. This chain uses TRBV27 with TRBJ1-6; TRBD1 matches at 8 bases. Unmatched junction bases numbered 15, after V lost 4 bases and J lost 7 bases. The germline V gene has CDR1 MNHEY and CDR2 SMNVEV (reference sequence). The CDR3 spans 18 residues.